These 13 T cell receptor beta chains were all obtained from the same sample, sequenced in a study of a mutant IDH1 vaccine in newly diagnosed glioma. Time point denoted: baseline, week 1 (first vaccination visit). This sample's treatment: pre-vaccination baseline after standard-of-care therapy. TCRdb keeps only in-frame clones here, not all; method: immunoSEQ multiplex PCR. The data contain tens of thousands of clones, approximately 83% of them singletons. The sample in question was PBMCs, obtained from a glioma patient treated with radiotherapy, temozolomide or both. The receptors originated from a woman aged 45-65 years with glioma.

V and J are TRBV4-2 and TRBJ1-3, with D possibly TRBD1 on 6 matching bases. Germline loops: CDR1 LGHNA, CDR2 YNFKEQ. Trimming took 0 bases from V and 2 from J, leaving 11 bases between them. This CDR3 spans 16 amino acids. The CDR3 is CASSQEGGRTGNTIYF. The CDR3 DNA is TGTGCCAGCAGCCAAGAGGGGGGGCGCACTGGAAACACCATATATTTT.

V is TRBV18 and J is TRBJ1-3; no clear D gene. Germline V gene sequence: CDR1 KGHSH, CDR2 LQKENI. V was trimmed by 4 bases and J by 1 base, leaving 5 bases between them. The CDR3 is 13 amino acids. The CDR3 DNA follows: TGTGCCAGCTCACTTATATCTGGAAACACCATATATTTT. Protein product: CASSLISGNTIYF.

The chain carries TRBV10-3 and TRBJ2-1; the D gene is possibly TRBD2 (6 bases). This CDR3 is built from 14 residues. Germline V lookup: CDR1 ENHRY, CDR2 SYGVKD. Trimming stripped 5 bases from V and 9 bases from J, with 17 bases between. CDR3: CAISTPGTLSEQFF. The DNA of the CDR3 is TGTGCCATCAGTACACCCGGGACTCTTAGTGAGCAGTTCTTC.

The chain couples TRBV18 to TRBJ1-2; 7 nucleotides match TRBD1. V shed 5 bases, J shed 3 bases, and the junction held 6 bases outside the gene matches. Germline assignment: CDR1 KGHSH and CDR2 LQKENI. The CDR3 is 14 amino acids. Written as DNA, the CDR3 is TGTGCCAGCTCATTCGACAGGGCTGACTATGGCTACACCTTC. Translated: CASSFDRADYGYTF.

The chain links TRBV4-3 to TRBJ2-7; D may be TRBD1 (6 bases). CDR3 length equals 16 residues. In germline, CDR1 is LGHNA, CDR2 YSLEER. With 3 bases removed from V and 4 bases from J, the gap between germline ends came to 19 bases. The CDR3 DNA sequence: TGCGCCAGCAGCCAGGTCTGGGCAGGGGTGGGTTACGAGCAGTACTTC. Translating gives CASSQVWAGVGYEQYF.

V usage is TRBV25-1 and J usage is TRBJ2-3, with 10 bases fitting TRBD1. The germline V gene encodes CDR1 MGHDK and CDR2 SYGVNS. V shed 4 bases, J shed 9 bases, and the junction held 1 base outside the gene matches. This CDR3 contains 12 residues. The CDR3 protein is CASSGGQGTQYF. CDR3 nucleotide sequence: TGTGCCAGCAGTGGGGGACAGGGGACGCAGTATTTT.

The V and J genes are TRBV30 and TRBJ1-1; D remains unclear. Germline loops: CDR1 GTSNPN, CDR2 SVGIG (reference sequence). V lost 4 bases and J lost 0, with 6 bases in between. The CDR3 has 12 amino acids. The CDR3 protein is CAWKPMNTEAFF. The CDR3 region has the DNA TGTGCCTGGAAACCCATGAACACTGAAGCTTTCTTT.

This rearrangement joins TRBV5-1 to TRBJ2-3, with TRBD2 matching over 8 bases. Germline-derived CDR1 and CDR2 are SGHRS and YFSETQ. Trimming removed 2 bases from V and 2 bases from J; junction bases left unmatched: 7. The CDR3 consists of 16 residues. The CDR3 protein is CASSFSGGTNTDTQYF. In DNA, the CDR3 is TGCGCCAGCAGCTTCAGCGGGGGAACTAACACAGATACGCAGTATTTT.

V gene TRBV7-9 combines with J gene TRBJ1-6; 9 bases line up with TRBD1. This CDR3 contains 13 residues. CDR1 SEHNR and CDR2 FQNEAQ come from the germline V gene (reference sequence). Trimming at V came to 10 bases and at J to 8 bases, leaving 6 bases not matched to a gene. The CDR3 coding sequence is TGTGCCACCTTGGGACAGGGTGATTCACCCCTCCACTTT. This translates into CATLGQGDSPLHF.

The chain recombines TRBV4-1 with TRBJ1-2; TRBD1 is a possible D gene (6 bases). This CDR3 comprises 17 residues. From germline, CDR1 is MGHRA and CDR2 YSYEKL. V dropped 2 bases and J dropped 5 bases, with 21 bases sitting between them. CDR3 region: CASSQSGTDWTAYGYTF. The CDR3 DNA sequence: TGCGCCAGCAGCCAATCGGGAACTGACTGGACAGCGTATGGCTACACCTTC.

CDR3: CASSIGHPGPEAFF. The DNA of the CDR3 is TGTGCCAGTAGTATTGGACATCCGGGCCCTGAAGCTTTCTTT. The chain combines TRBV19 with TRBJ1-1, with D perhaps matching TRBD1 (5 bases). The V gene's germline CDR1 is LNHDA and CDR2 SQIVND (reference sequence). V lost 3 bases and J lost 6, with 14 bases in between. The CDR3 runs to 14 residues.

The gene calls are TRBV7-9 and TRBJ1-2; 7 nucleotides agree with TRBD1. The V gene's germline CDR1 is SEHNR and CDR2 FQNEAQ (reference sequence). Germline trimming cut 3 bases from V and 2 bases from J; bases unmatched to any gene: 12. This CDR3 region has 17 residues. The CDR3 sequence: CASSFTPGGLANYGYTF. The DNA for the CDR3 is TGTGCCAGCAGCTTCACCCCAGGGGGATTGGCCAACTATGGCTACACCTTC.

The V gene is TRBV6-5, the J gene TRBJ1-1; the match to TRBD1 covers 7 bases. The V segment lost 2 bases and the J segment 6 bases; nucleotides outside the gene matches: 9. The CDR3 totals 15 residues. Per germline, CDR1 MNHEY and CDR2 SVGAGI. CDR3 sequence: CASSYSRQGGSEAFF. CDR3 coding DNA: TGTGCCAGCAGTTACAGTAGACAGGGAGGCTCTGAAGCTTTCTTT.